This T cell receptor (beta chain) was identified during a study of OX40 agonist ivuxolimab in advanced cancers. Study background: Earlier anti-PD-1, anti-PD-L1 or anti-CTLA-4 therapy was permitted; about 44% had received some.

With respect to this clone: Its target is not known.

The CDR3 consists of 14 residues. Germline V gives CDR1 SGDLS, CDR2 YYNGEE. V gave up 0 bases and J gave up 0 bases, with 5 bases separating them. Whole-study findings and limits: At doses 0.1 to 3.0 mg/kg, CD4+ and CD8+ clones expanded.

The assay was immunoSEQ multiplex PCR, and TCRdb's table has in-frame clones only and misses some. The sample consists of 10,000 to 14,000 clones, around four fifths of them appearing once. The source was CD4+ or CD8+ T cells sorted from blood, collected in a trial of the OX40 agonist ivuxolimab. The rearrangement links TRBV9 to TRBJ2-3; D gene ambiguous. The TCR sequence derives from an adult with an advanced solid tumor such as melanoma, head and neck, liver or kidney cancer. The CDR3: CASSVAGSTDTQYF. CDR3 bases: TGTGCCAGCAGCGTAGCGGGCAGCACAGATACGCAGTATTTT.